The present TCR beta chain was sequenced within a study of CD8 T cells in ankylosing spondylitis. Study conclusions and caveats: Clones tied to disease were said to be significantly enriched in matched ankylosing spondylitis synovial fluid. It appeared that ankylosing spondylitis blood was characterized by a TCR beta motif of under ten highly homologous variants.

This clonotype was detected ten times or more. Its antigen is still unknown. Generation of TCR beta libraries employed quantitative 5'-RACE incorporating molecular barcodes. A single record per CDR3 protein comes from TCRdb applying MiXCR to the 5' RACE reads. The repertoire has around 150,000 distinct CDR3 sequences, roughly 12% of them found once; the top ten carry approximately 32%. CDR3 size: 13 residues. Germline trimming cut 6 bases from V and 6 bases from J; bases unmatched to any gene: 2. The germline V gene has CDR1 MNHNS and CDR2 SASEGT. What was sequenced was blood, either unsorted or a sorted T cell fraction (not recorded which). The receptor was derived from a male donor with ankylosing spondylitis or in good health (not recorded which). V is TRBV6-1 and J is TRBJ2-1; 10 positions agree with TRBD1. The CDR3 sequence is CASSRDRGNEQFF. The DNA for the CDR3 is TGTGCCAGCAGCCGGGACAGGGGCAATGAGCAGTTCTTC.